Shown below are 4 T cell receptor beta chains from a single sample sequenced in a study of blood T cell repertoires in COVID-19. Here immunoSEQ multiplex PCR was the method, and the copy in TCRdb shows in-frame clones only, minus some. This table has about 230,000 clones, 87% appearing once. The sample was peripheral blood. These receptors came from a woman between 18 and 29 years old who had recovered from COVID-19.

The V call is TRBV16, the J call TRBJ1-1; TRBD1 agrees at 9 bases. CDR1 KGHSY and CDR2 FQNENV come from the germline V gene. The V gene end was trimmed by 4 bases and the J gene end by 1 base; junction bases not matched to a gene: 4. The CDR3 has 15 residues. The CDR3 loop is CASSLQTGGNTEAFF. The CDR3 DNA is TGTGCCAGCAGCCTTCAGACAGGGGGGAACACTGAAGCTTTCTTT.

V and J are TRBV7-2 and TRBJ1-1, with TRBD1 matching 7 bases. J lost 4 bases, V lost 2 bases, and 10 bases had no gene match. The CDR3 is 16 amino acids. The V gene's germline CDR1 is SGHTA and CDR2 FQGNSA. CDR3 sequence (DNA): TGTGCCAGCAGCTTACAGATCAGGGGGTCGGGCACTGAAGCTTTCTTT. Translation: CASSLQIRGSGTEAFF. The whole variable domain, remainder taken from reference TRBV7-2 and TRBJ1-1, is GAGVSQSPSNKVTEKGKDVELRCDPISGHTALYWYRQSLGQGLEFLIYFQGNSAPDKSGLPSDRFSAERTGGSVSTLTIQRTQQEDSAVYLCASSLQIRGSGTEAFFGQGTRLTVV.

The genes are TRBV18 and TRBJ2-7; TRBD1 matches at 8 bases. The V and J ends lost 6 bases and 4 bases, in that order; junction bases with no gene match: 8. The CDR3 consists of 14 residues. Germline CDR1 reads KGHSH; CDR2 reads LQKENI. CDR3 nucleotides: TGTGCCAGCTCCTTCCAGGGGGCGAGTTACGAGCAGTACTTC. Translation: CASSFQGASYEQYF. Combining the CDR3 with reference TRBV18 and TRBJ2-7 gives the whole variable domain NAGVMQNPRHLVRRRGQEARLRCSPMKGHSHVYWYRQLPEEGLKFMVYLQKENIIDESGMPKERFSAEFPKEGPSILRIQQVVRGDSAAYFCASSFQGASYEQYFGPGTRLTVT.

This sequence joins TRBV30 and TRBJ1-2; TRBD1 aligns across 8 bases. The V and J ends lost 5 bases and 5 bases, in that order; junction bases with no gene match: 7. CDR1 and CDR2 (germline): GTSNPN, SVGIG (reference sequence). The CDR3 is made up of 13 amino acids. This CDR3 reads CAWATGGGYGYTF. The CDR3 DNA reads TGTGCCTGGGCTACAGGGGGAGGGTATGGCTACACCTTC.